A selection of T cell receptor beta chains follows, all from one sample in a study of human T cells and chemical hapten exposure. TCRdb reanalysed the RACE reads using MiXCR and keeps one entry per CDR3 protein. Among 65,000 to 70,000 distinct CDR3 sequences listed, approximately 11% were seen once. The material was whole blood, obtained in connection with sensitization to the hapten diphenylcyclopropenone (DPC). The receptor set was obtained from a woman in her forties or fifties with alopecia areata. Some clones in this sample may be carry-over from other donors' samples. CDR3s include the opening cysteine and the closing phenylalanine or tryptophan. The D gene is left open where the match is weak. Clone size appears in some rows only: once, few, many, or a class for an expanded clone.

d_call | clone_size | j_call | v_call | cdr3_nt | cdr3_aa
TRBD2 | many | TRBJ2-1 | TRBV4-2 | TGTGCCAGCAGCCCTCGGACTAGCGGGGGGGCCGGGGTTGGTGAGCAGTTCTTC | CASSPRTSGGAGVGEQFF
NA | NA | TRBJ2-2 | TRBV10-3 | TGTGCCATCAGTTTGACTAGTGTTACCGGGGAGCTGTTTTTT | CAISLTSVTGELFF
NA | many | TRBJ2-7 | TRBV29-1 | TGCAGCGTTGAGTCCGACCGAGCCTACGAGCAGTACTTC | CSVESDRAYEQYF
NA | many | TRBJ1-1 | TRBV29-1 | TGCAGCGTCAAAAACGTCGGGGGGACTGAAGCTTTCTTT | CSVKNVGGTEAFF
TRBD2 | NA | TRBJ2-3 | TRBV7-8 | TGTGCCAGCAGCTTAAAGCGGGAGGCCCTGATGACAGATACGCAGTATTTT | CASSLKREALMTDTQYF
NA | many | TRBJ2-5 | TRBV7-6 | TGTGCCAGCAGCCCTCAGCGACAAGAGACCCAGTACTTC | CASSPQRQETQYF
NA | many | TRBJ1-1 | TRBV29-1 | TGCAGCGCAGGCGCGGGAAGGGCTGAAGCTTTCTTT | CSAGAGRAEAFF
NA | NA | TRBJ2-5 | TRBV7-2 | TGTGCCAGCAGCCCGAGATGGCTCCTCCAAGAGACCCAGTACTTC | CASSPRWLLQETQYF
TRBD1 | NA | TRBJ2-7 | TRBV5-1 | TGCGCCAGCAGCAGAGGACAGGCAACCTACGAGCAGTACTTC | CASSRGQATYEQYF
NA | NA | TRBJ2-5 | TRBV7-9 | TGTGCCAGCAGCTTAGTAAGGACCGAGGCCAAGGGTGGCCAGTACTTC | CASSLVRTEAKGGQYF
NA | few | TRBJ2-6 | TRBV5-6 | TGTGCCAGCAGCTTGGGAAACTCTGGGGCCAACGTCCTGACTTTC | CASSLGNSGANVLTF
NA | NA | TRBJ1-1 | TRBV12-3/TRBV12-4 | TGTGCCAGCAGCGACGTGGAGAACACTGAAGCTTTCTTT | CASSDVENTEAFF
TRBD1 | NA | TRBJ1-5 | TRBV28 | TGTGCCTCTTTCCCGGGACAGGGAGGTCAGCCCCAGCATTTT | CASFPGQGGQPQHF
TRBD1 | NA | TRBJ2-3 | TRBV4-3 | TGCGCCAGCAGCCAACCGACAGGGGCGCAGTATTTT | CASSQPTGAQYF
TRBD1 | few | TRBJ1-1 | TRBV29-1 | TGCAGCGTTGCAAGGACAGGGAAGAACACTGAAGCTTTCTTT | CSVARTGKNTEAFF
NA | NA | TRBJ1-6 | TRBV2 | TGTGCCAGCAGTGAAGACAGCGAAGTCTCACCCCTCCACTTT | CASSEDSEVSPLHF
NA | NA | TRBJ1-1 | TRBV5-5 | TGTGCCAGCAGCCGACAGTCCCGGAACACTGAAGCTTTCTTT | CASSRQSRNTEAFF
NA | few | TRBJ2-7 | TRBV5-1 | TGCGCCAGCAGACGACCCAGCTCCTACGAGCAGTACTTC | CASRRPSSYEQYF
NA | few | TRBJ2-1 | TRBV5-1 | TGCGCCAGCAGCTTGGCCCAGGGCGCCTACAATGAGCAGTTCTTC | CASSLAQGAYNEQFF
TRBD1 | NA | TRBJ2-1 | TRBV4-1 | TGCGCCAGCAGCCCCGGGGGACAGGGGTACAATGAGCAGTTCTTC | CASSPGGQGYNEQFF
NA | NA | TRBJ2-7 | TRBV28 | TGTGCCAGCAGCTCCTGGGGCGGGAACATCTACGAGCAGTACTTC | CASSSWGGNIYEQYF
TRBD2 | once | TRBJ2-3 | TRBV10-1 | TGCGCCAGCAGTGAGTCGAAGTTAGGAGGGACTAGCGGGACGCAGTATTTT | CASSESKLGGTSGTQYF
NA | many | TRBJ1-2 | TRBV10-3 | TGTGCCACCACCAGTGGCCTTGGAGGATATGGCTACACCTTC | CATTSGLGGYGYTF
NA | NA | TRBJ2-7 | TRBV19 | TGTGCCAGTAGTAACGCCCCTCCCTCGGACGAGCAGTACTTC | CASSNAPPSDEQYF
NA | many | TRBJ1-1 | TRBV12-3/TRBV12-4 | TGTGCCAGCAGTTTAGGACAGAACACTGAAGCTTTCTTT | CASSLGQNTEAFF
NA | NA | TRBJ2-1 | TRBV7-2 | TGTGCCAGCAGCTTGGGGCCCGCAAACTACAATGAGCAGTTCTTC | CASSLGPANYNEQFF
TRBD2 | many | TRBJ2-1 | TRBV6-2/TRBV6-3 | TGTGCCAGCAGGTGGGCGGGACTAGGCCATGAGCAGTTCTTC | CASRWAGLGHEQFF
TRBD2 | NA | TRBJ2-1 | TRBV6-2/TRBV6-3 | TGTGCCAGCAGTCTAGCGGGGGGTCCCCCCTACAATGAGCAGTTCTTC | CASSLAGGPPYNEQFF
NA | many | TRBJ2-3 | TRBV2 | TGTGCCAGCAGTGATACAGGGCGCACAGATACGCAGTATTTT | CASSDTGRTDTQYF
NA | many | TRBJ1-1 | TRBV9 | TGTGCCAGCAGCGTAGAATTGTGGTCTGAAGCTTTCTTT | CASSVELWSEAFF
TRBD1 | many | TRBJ2-7 | TRBV2 | TGTGCCAGCAGCGTACAAGGACAGGGGCTGACCTACGAGCAGTACTTC | CASSVQGQGLTYEQYF
TRBD1 | many | TRBJ1-5 | TRBV7-8 | TGTGCCAGCAGCTCACAGGGGACGGGCAATCAGCCCCAGCATTTT | CASSSQGTGNQPQHF
NA | few | TRBJ2-3 | TRBV28 | TGTGCCAGCACAGGGCTTTATGTCACAGATACGCAGTATTTT | CASTGLYVTDTQYF
TRBD1 | many | TRBJ1-6 | TRBV29-1 | TGCAGCGCCCGACAGGGGCAATCCCTCCACTTT | CSARQGQSLHF
NA | NA | TRBJ2-7 | TRBV5-1 | TGCGCCAGCAACTTCGAAAGCTCCTACGAGCAGTACTTC | CASNFESSYEQYF
NA | many | TRBJ2-1 | TRBV29-1 | TGCAGCGTTACGCCCGGGAGCAATGAGCAGTTCTTC | CSVTPGSNEQFF
NA | few | TRBJ2-7 | TRBV11-2 | TGTGCCAGCAGCTTAGATCTAAGACAGCCCTACGAGCAGTACTTC | CASSLDLRQPYEQYF
TRBD1 | NA | TRBJ2-7 | TRBV5-4 | TGTGCCAGCAGCCCGGGACAGGGGGCCCCCTACGAGCAGTACTTC | CASSPGQGAPYEQYF
NA | many | TRBJ2-5 | TRBV18 | TGTGCCAGCTCCGTATTAAGGACGGAGACCCAGTACTTC | CASSVLRTETQYF
NA | many | TRBJ1-1 | TRBV2 | TGTGCCAGCAGTGAGATGAACACTGAAGCTTTCTTT | CASSEMNTEAFF
NA | few | TRBJ2-7 | TRBV3-1 | TGTGCCAGCAGCCGCGGAGGCTACGAGCAGTACTTC | CASSRGGYEQYF
NA | many | TRBJ2-1 | TRBV5-8 | TGTGCCAGCAGCTCTGAGGCTCGGGGTCTCCTCTACAATGAGCAGTTCTTC | CASSSEARGLLYNEQFF
NA | NA | TRBJ1-5 | TRBV20-1 | TGCAGTGCCCACGAGGGAAGTGGTCAGCCCCAGCATTTT | CSAHEGSGQPQHF
NA | few | TRBJ2-7 | TRBV2 | TGTGCCAGCAGTGATGGGCTGGGGGGATCAGTCTACGAGCAGTACTTC | CASSDGLGGSVYEQYF
NA | once | TRBJ1-1 | TRBV7-9 | TGTGCCAGCAGCGCCCGGGCTTCCAGGACTGAAGCTTTCTTT | CASSARASRTEAFF
NA | NA | TRBJ2-1 | TRBV29-1 | TGCAGCGTTGCTAGGGTACATTACAATGAGCAGTTCTTC | CSVARVHYNEQFF
NA | few | TRBJ2-7 | TRBV29-1 | TGCAGCGTTGAAAGGGACTACGAGCAGTACTTC | CSVERDYEQYF
TRBD2 | NA | TRBJ2-1 | TRBV7-2 | TGTGCCAGCAGTCGCCTAGCGGGGCGGAATGAGCAGTTCTTC | CASSRLAGRNEQFF
NA | many | TRBJ1-5 | TRBV20-1 | TGCAGTGCTAGAGATACGCGGGGCAATCAGCCCCAGCATTTT | CSARDTRGNQPQHF
TRBD2 | NA | TRBJ2-3 | TRBV6-1 | TGTGCCAGCAGTGGACTAGCGGGGGGGACAGATACGCAGTATTTT | CASSGLAGGTDTQYF
TRBD1 | few | TRBJ1-1 | TRBV5-4 | TGTGCCAGCAGCTTGGGGACAGGGGCTTTCGAAGCTTTCTTT | CASSLGTGAFEAFF
NA | NA | TRBJ2-2 | TRBV10-2 | TGCGCCGGCCCGGGACATGGGATGGCCGGGGAGCTGTTTTTT | CAGPGHGMAGELFF
NA | few | TRBJ1-1 | TRBV9 | TGTGCCAGCAGCGCAACAGGGAGAACTGAAGCTTTCTTT | CASSATGRTEAFF